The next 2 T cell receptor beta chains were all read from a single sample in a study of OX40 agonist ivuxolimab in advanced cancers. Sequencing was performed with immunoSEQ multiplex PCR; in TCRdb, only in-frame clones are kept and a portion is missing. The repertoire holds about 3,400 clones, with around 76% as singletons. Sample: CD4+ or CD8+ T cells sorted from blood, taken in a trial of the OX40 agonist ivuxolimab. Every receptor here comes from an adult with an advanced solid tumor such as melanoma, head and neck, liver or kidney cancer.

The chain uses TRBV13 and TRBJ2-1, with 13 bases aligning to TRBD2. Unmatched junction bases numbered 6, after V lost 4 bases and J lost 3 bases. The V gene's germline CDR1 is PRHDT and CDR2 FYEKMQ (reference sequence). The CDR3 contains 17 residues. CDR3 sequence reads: CASSSRTSGGNYNEQFF. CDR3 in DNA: TGTGCCAGCAGCTCCCGGACTAGCGGGGGTAACTACAATGAGCAGTTCTTC.

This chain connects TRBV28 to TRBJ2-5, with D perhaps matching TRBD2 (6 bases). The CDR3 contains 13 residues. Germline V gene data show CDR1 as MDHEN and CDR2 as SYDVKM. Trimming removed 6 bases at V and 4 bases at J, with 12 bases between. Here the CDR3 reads CASRREGGETQYF. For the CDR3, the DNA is TGTGCCAGCAGGAGAGAGGGAGGAGAGACCCAGTACTTC.